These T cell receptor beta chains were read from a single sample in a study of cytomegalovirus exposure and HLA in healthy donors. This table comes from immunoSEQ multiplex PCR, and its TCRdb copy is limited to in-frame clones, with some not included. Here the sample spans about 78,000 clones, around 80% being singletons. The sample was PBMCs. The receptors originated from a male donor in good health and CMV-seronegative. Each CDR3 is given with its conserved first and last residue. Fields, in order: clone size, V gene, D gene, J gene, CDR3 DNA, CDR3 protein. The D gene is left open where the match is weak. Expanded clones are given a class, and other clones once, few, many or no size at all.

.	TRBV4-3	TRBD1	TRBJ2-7	TGCGCCAGCAGCCAAGACTCCCAGGGGGCGGCCTACGAGCAGTACTTC	CASSQDSQGAAYEQYF
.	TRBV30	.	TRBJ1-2	TGTGCCTGGAGTGTTCCCAGTAACTATGGCTACACCTTC	CAWSVPSNYGYTF
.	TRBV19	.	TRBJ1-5	TGTGCCAGTAGCCAGGACGACGCACCCGGGGAGCCCCAGCATTTT	CASSQDDAPGEPQHF
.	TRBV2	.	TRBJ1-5	TGTGCCAGCAGTACGAGGAGCAATCAGCCCCAGCATTTT	CASSTRSNQPQHF
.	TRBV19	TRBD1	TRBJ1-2	TGTGCCAGTAGTGTCGGGACAGCAACTAACTATGGCTACACCTTC	CASSVGTATNYGYTF
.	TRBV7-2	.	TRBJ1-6	TGTGCCAGCAGCTTACGGTTAGGGGACTCCTACGATTCACCCCTCAACTTT	CASSLRLGDSYDSPLNF
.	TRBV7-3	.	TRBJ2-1	TGTGCCAGCAGCTTAAGCGGGATGGTTAATGAGCAGTTCTTC	CASSLSGMVNEQFF
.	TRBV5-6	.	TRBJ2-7	TGTGCCAGCAGCTTGGGTCAGGGTTCAAACTACGAGCAGTACTTC	CASSLGQGSNYEQYF
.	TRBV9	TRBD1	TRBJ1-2	TGTGCCAGCAGCTCCGGACAGGGGCCTAACTATGGCTACCCCTTC	CASSSGQGPNYGYPF
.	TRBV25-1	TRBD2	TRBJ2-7	TGTGCCAGCAGCGTCCTAGCGGGGGGCGAGCAGTACTTC	CASSVLAGGEQYF
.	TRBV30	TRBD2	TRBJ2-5	TGTGCCTGGAGTGTCACGCTAGCGGGAGGACTGCAAGAGACCCAGTACTTC	CAWSVTLAGGLQETQYF
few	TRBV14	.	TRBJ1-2	TGTGCCAGCAGTCCCTTGGGGGGGGCTGGTGGCTACACCTTC	CASSPLGGAGGYTF
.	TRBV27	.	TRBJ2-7	TGTGCCAGCAGTGTCGCTTTATTGGGAGGCTACGAGCAGTACTTC	CASSVALLGGYEQYF
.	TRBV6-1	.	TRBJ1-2	TGTGCCAGCAGTGAGATGAGTAACTATGGCTACACCTTC	CASSEMSNYGYTF
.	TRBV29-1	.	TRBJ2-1	TGCAGCGTTGAGGGGAGTCTACATGAGCAGTTCTTC	CSVEGSLHEQFF
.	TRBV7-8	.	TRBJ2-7	TGTGCCAGCAGCTTTAGAACTAACTCCTACGAGCAGTACTTC	CASSFRTNSYEQYF
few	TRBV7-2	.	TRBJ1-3	TGTGCCAGCAGCTATCTAGGGAGGGGATTCTCTGGAAACACCATATATTTT	CASSYLGRGFSGNTIYF
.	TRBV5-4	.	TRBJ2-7	TGTGCCAGCAGCAAGGGGTCCGAGCAGTACTTC	CASSKGSEQYF
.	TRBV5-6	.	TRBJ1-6	TGTGCCAGCAGCTTTGTCTCCTCACCCCTCCACTTT	CASSFVSSPLHF
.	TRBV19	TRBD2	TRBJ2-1	TGTGCCAGTAGTACCCTGACTAGCGGGAGGGGGAATGAGCAGTTCTTC	CASSTLTSGRGNEQFF
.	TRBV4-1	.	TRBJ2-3	TGCGCCAGCAGCCAAGATCGGGTTAGTTCTACGCAGTATTTT	CASSQDRVSSTQYF
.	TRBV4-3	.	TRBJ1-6	TGCGCCAGCAGCCTGGGGCAGTCGTCAATACGACCCCTCCACTTT	CASSLGQSSIRPLHF
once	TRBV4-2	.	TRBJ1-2	TGTGCCAGCAGCCAAGATCGGGGTTTCGGGGGCTACACCTTC	CASSQDRGFGGYTF
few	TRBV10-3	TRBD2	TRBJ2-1	TGTGCCATCAGCGATCCGATAGCGGGAGTTAATGAGCAGTTCTTC	CAISDPIAGVNEQFF
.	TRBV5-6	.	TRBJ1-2	TGTGCCAGCAACTTCAGGGGCGTGAACTATGGCTACACCTTC	CASNFRGVNYGYTF
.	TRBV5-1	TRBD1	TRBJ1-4	TGCGCCAGCAGCTTAGCTGGGACAGAAAATGAAAAACTGTTTTTT	CASSLAGTENEKLFF
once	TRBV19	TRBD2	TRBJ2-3	TGTGCCAGTAGTATAGGGGGGACTAGCGGAGATACGCAGTATTTT	CASSIGGTSGDTQYF
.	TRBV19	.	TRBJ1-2	TGTGCCAGTAGTAGAGAGGTGGAGGGAAACTATGGCTACCCCTTC	CASSREVEGNYGYPF
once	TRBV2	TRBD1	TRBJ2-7	TGTGCCAGCAGTGGCCGGGACAGGGACTCCTACGAGCAGTACTTC	CASSGRDRDSYEQYF
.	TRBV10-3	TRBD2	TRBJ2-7	TGTGCCATCAGTGAGTCGGGACTAGCGGCCCTATTC	CAISESGLAALF
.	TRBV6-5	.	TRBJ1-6	TGTGCCAGCAGTTTACGTTACAGCTCGAATTCACCCCTCCACTTT	CASSLRYSSNSPLHF
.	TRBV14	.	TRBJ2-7	TGTGTCAGCAGCCGTAGCCACGAGCAGTACTTC	CVSSRSHEQYF
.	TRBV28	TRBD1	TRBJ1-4	TGTGCCAGCAGTTCGGGACAGGGTGAAAAACTGTTTTTT	CASSSGQGEKLFF
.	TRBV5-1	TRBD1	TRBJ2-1	TGCGCCAGCAGCGGCGGGACAGGAAACAATGAGCAGTTCTTC	CASSGGTGNNEQFF
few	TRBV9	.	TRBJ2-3	TGTGCCAGCAGCGTAGGGCCACAGGGTTCCGATACGCAGTATTTT	CASSVGPQGSDTQYF
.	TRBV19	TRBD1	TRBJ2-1	TGTGCCAGTAGAGGACAGGGATTGACTTACAATGAGCAGTTCTTC	CASRGQGLTYNEQFF
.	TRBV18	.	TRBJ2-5	TGTGCCAGCTCACCTCGAGCACAAGAGACCCAGTACTTC	CASSPRAQETQYF
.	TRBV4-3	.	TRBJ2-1	TGCGCCAGCAGCCAAGACAGGAGCGGCAATGAGCAGTTCTTC	CASSQDRSGNEQFF
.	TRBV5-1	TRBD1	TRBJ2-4	TGCGCCAGCAGCAACCCGGACAGGGGGGACATTCAGTACTTC	CASSNPDRGDIQYF
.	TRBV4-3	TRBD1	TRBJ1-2	TGCGCCAGCAGCCAAAAACTTAGGACAGGGCAGTTGGATGGCTACACCTTC	CASSQKLRTGQLDGYTF
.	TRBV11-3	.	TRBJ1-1	TGTGCCAGCAGCTACGGTGGGAACACTGAAGCTTTCTTT	CASSYGGNTEAFF
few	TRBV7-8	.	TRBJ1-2	TGTGCCAGCAGCTTAGCACTCTGGGACAGCTACACCTTC	CASSLALWDSYTF
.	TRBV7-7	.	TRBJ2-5	TGTGCCAGCAGCTTAAGTGAGAGGGAGACCCAGTACTTC	CASSLSERETQYF
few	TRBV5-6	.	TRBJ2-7	TGTGCCAGCAGCTTGGTATCGTGGCACGAGCAGTACTTC	CASSLVSWHEQYF
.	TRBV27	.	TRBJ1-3	TGTGCCAGCAGTTACTCGACAGGACCTGGAAGCACCATATATTTT	CASSYSTGPGSTIYF
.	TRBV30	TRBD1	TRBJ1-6	TGTGCCTGGAGTCTTGGGACAGGGGATTCACCCCTCAACTTT	CAWSLGTGDSPLNF
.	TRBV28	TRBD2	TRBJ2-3	TGTGCCAGCACCGAGACTAGCGGGGGAGCAGATACGCAGTATTTT	CASTETSGGADTQYF
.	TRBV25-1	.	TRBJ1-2	TGTGCCAGCAAGGGGCACCGGGGCTACACCTTC	CASKGHRGYTF
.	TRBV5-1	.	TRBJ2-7	TGCGCCAGCAGCTTGGACCCCCAGGGGACCTACGAGCAGTACTTC	CASSLDPQGTYEQYF
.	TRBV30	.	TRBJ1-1	TGTGCCTGGGTAGGGGGGAGGGCCATTATGAACACTGAAGCTTTCTTT	CAWVGGRAIMNTEAFF
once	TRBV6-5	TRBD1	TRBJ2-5	TGTGCCAGCAGAGCAGGGGGCAATGGGAAGACCCAGTACTTC	CASRAGGNGKTQYF
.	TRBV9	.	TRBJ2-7	TGTGCCAGCAGCGTATCCGGAACCGGAGACGAGCAGTACTTC	CASSVSGTGDEQYF
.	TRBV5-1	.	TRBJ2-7	TGCGCCAGCAGCTTGGTTTTACAGGGGAGGATCGAGCAGTACTTC	CASSLVLQGRIEQYF
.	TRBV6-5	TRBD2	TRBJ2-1	TGTGCCAGCAGACGGGAGGGCTCCTACAATGAGCAGTTCTTC	CASRREGSYNEQFF